Presented here are 19 T cell receptor beta chains from one specimen sequenced in a study of T cell responses to AZD1222 COVID-19 vaccine. This table comes from immunoSEQ multiplex PCR, and its TCRdb copy is limited to in-frame clones, with some not included. The data show 100,000 to 150,000 clones, 70% to 85% seen once. Sequenced here: peripheral blood, sampled 28 days after the second AZD1222 dose. These receptors were obtained from an adult who received the AZD1222 COVID-19 vaccine.

V is TRBV9 and J is TRBJ2-7, with D perhaps matching TRBD1 (6 bases). Trimming removed 0 bases at V and 7 bases at J, with 14 bases between. Germline-derived CDR1 and CDR2 are SGDLS and YYNGEE. CDR3 size: 14 residues. The CDR3 DNA reads TGTGCCAGCAGCGTAGACGGGGAAAGGGGGGAGCAGTACTTC. It is translated as CASSVDGERGEQYF.

The rearrangement joins TRBV14 to TRBJ1-2, with D unclear. Germline values: CDR1 SGHDN, CDR2 FVKESK. V lost 2 bases to trimming and J lost 5 bases, with 30 bases between them. The CDR3 has 20 residues. The CDR3 DNA reads TGTGCCAGCAGCCAACTATTAGCAGCGCCTTCAACCTTAGTCTTATATGGCTACACCTTC. Translation gives CASSQLLAAPSTLVLYGYTF.

The CDR3 spells CASSPTSGGKDTQYF. The CDR3 nucleotides are TGTGCCAGCAGCCCTACTAGCGGGGGGAAAGATACGCAGTATTTT. The chain joins TRBV3-1 (or the pseudogene TRBV3-2) to TRBJ2-3, with TRBD2 matching 12 bases. The CDR3 is 15 residues long. Germline CDR1 LGHDT, CDR2 YNNKEL (reference sequence). V lost 4 bases and J lost 5; bases outside the gene matches: 4.

The rearrangement uses TRBV6-5 and TRBJ1-1; TRBD1 aligns across 8 bases. The trim removed 5 bases at V and 5 bases at J, leaving 7 bases unmatched. Germline CDR1 reads MNHEY; CDR2 reads SVGAGI. The CDR3 length is 14 residues. The CDR3 region is CASSPGQGRTEAFF. DNA of the CDR3: TGTGCCAGCAGTCCCGGACAGGGAAGGACTGAAGCTTTCTTT.

V usage is TRBV5-5 and J usage is TRBJ1-2; D gene uncertain. Per germline, CDR1 SGHKS and CDR2 YYEKEE (reference sequence). The ends were cut back, 2 bases at V and 4 bases at J, with 9 bases in the middle. The CDR3 sequence is 13 residues long. The CDR3 DNA is TGTGCCAGCAGCTTTGACGGGAGCTATGGCTACACCTTC. Its protein product is CASSFDGSYGYTF.

The rearrangement joins TRBV7-2 to TRBJ2-7, with D maybe TRBD1 (6 bases). The CDR3 loop spans 13 amino acids. Germline CDR1 SGHTA, CDR2 FQGNSA. Deletions cut 1 base from V and 3 bases from J, with 7 bases between. CDR3 coding DNA: TGTGCCAGCAGCTTAGAACAGGGCTACGAGCAGTACTTC. Its translation is CASSLEQGYEQYF. The full variable domain, with the rest looked up from reference TRBV7-2 and TRBJ2-7, is GAGVSQSPSNKVTEKGKDVELRCDPISGHTALYWYRQSLGQGLEFLIYFQGNSAPDKSGLPSDRFSAERTGGSVSTLTIQRTQQEDSAVYLCASSLEQGYEQYFGPGTRLTVT.

This sequence joins TRBV7-9 and TRBJ2-5; 7 bases are shared with TRBD1. V lost 5 bases and J lost 1; bases outside the gene matches: 10. CDR1 SEHNR and CDR2 FQNEAQ come from the germline V gene (reference sequence). The CDR3 runs to 16 residues. The CDR3 reads CASSADATGPQETQYF. The CDR3 region has the DNA TGTGCCAGCAGCGCCGACGCGACAGGGCCCCAAGAGACCCAGTACTTC.

The chain combines TRBV4-1 with TRBJ2-6; no reliable D call. The CDR3 runs 18 residues. V lost 0 bases and J lost 2, with 14 bases in between. CDR1 and CDR2 (germline): MGHRA, YSYEKL. This chain's CDR3 is CASSQDLLFGPGANVLTF. In nucleotides, the CDR3 is TGCGCCAGCAGCCAAGACCTGCTGTTCGGGCCTGGGGCCAACGTCCTGACTTTC.

This clone was found once. CDR3 nucleotides: TGTGCCAGCAGCCGGGGAGGGGAGGTTGAAAAACTGTTTTTT. Amino acids: CASSRGGEVEKLFF. The chain combines TRBV5-4 with TRBJ1-4; the D gene is possibly TRBD1 (5 bases). Per germline, CDR1 SGHNT and CDR2 YYREEE (reference sequence). V lost 4 bases and J 7 bases, leaving 14 bases between the germline ends. The CDR3 length is 14 residues.

This clone was seen repeatedly, ten times or more. The genes are TRBV7-9 and TRBJ1-2, with D uncertain. CDR1 SEHNR and CDR2 FQNEAQ come from the germline V gene (reference sequence). The CDR3 is 16 amino acids. Trimming stripped 0 bases from V and 0 bases from J, with 11 bases between. CDR3 sequence (DNA): TGTGCCAGCAGCTTAGCGAGGGCCGCCTCTAACTATGGCTACACCTTC. This gives the protein CASSLARAASNYGYTF.

Comments on this clone: A junction boundary mismatches the germline segment, possibly from a read error. The V call is TRBV7-9, the J call TRBJ1-1; TRBD1 matches at 7 bases. This CDR3 has 13 residues. Germline V CDR1 and CDR2: SEHNR, FQNEAQ (reference sequence). CDR3 protein: CASSMDRNTGAFF. The CDR3 coding sequence is TGTGCCAGCAGCATGGACAGGAACACTGGAGCTTTCTTT.

V usage is TRBV28 and J usage is TRBJ2-3; maybe TRBD1 (6 bases). The germline gives CDR1 MDHEN, CDR2 SYDVKM. V was clipped by 7 bases and J by 6 bases, with 20 bases between them. The length of the CDR3 is 15 residues. CDR3 loop: CASTAPTGPTDTQYF. The CDR3 coding sequence is TGTGCCAGCACCGCCCCCACAGGGCCCACTGATACGCAGTATTTT.

The chain carries TRBV29-1 and TRBJ1-1; D perhaps matches TRBD1 (5 bases). Germline assignment: CDR1 SQVTM and CDR2 ANQGSEA. CDR3 length equals 13 residues. Trimming cost V 6 bases and J 7 bases, with 18 bases left between them. For the CDR3, the DNA is TGCAGCGTCGTTCGGGGACCTATTGTTGAAGCTTTCTTT. Encoded protein: CSVVRGPIVEAFF.

The rearrangement joins TRBV6-5 to TRBJ1-6; tentatively, D is TRBD1 (5 bases). Trimming pared 6 bases from V and 6 bases from J, leaving 15 bases between. The V gene's germline CDR1 is MNHEY and CDR2 SVGAGI. The CDR3 has 15 amino acids. CDR3 nucleotide sequence: TGTGCCAGCAGGGCTCCAAGGGGCTCTAATTCACCCCTCCACTTT. Translated: CASRAPRGSNSPLHF.

V and J are TRBV2 and TRBJ2-7, with D tentatively TRBD1 (6 bases). The V and J ends lost 10 bases and 6 bases respectively, with 22 bases between them. CDR3 length: 14 residues. Germline values: CDR1 SNHLY, CDR2 FYNNEI. The CDR3 DNA reads TGTGCCACCCAAAGCGGACAGTGGAATCTCGAGCAGTACTTC. Translated: CATQSGQWNLEQYF. The whole variable domain, remainder taken from reference TRBV2 and TRBJ2-7, is EPEVTQTPSHQVTQMGQEVILRCVPISNHLYFYWYRQILGQKVEFLVSFYNNEISEKSEIFDDQFSVERPDGSNFTLKIRSTKLEDSAMYFCATQSGQWNLEQYFGPGTRLTVT.

This clone has only one observation. The J gene is TRBJ2-1, the V gene TRBV11-3; 8 nucleotides match TRBD1. The CDR3 length is 15 residues. Germline CDR1 reads SGHNT; CDR2 reads YENEEA. The ends lost 5 bases at V and 4 bases at J; junction bases unmatched: 7. The CDR3 sequence: CASSAGGAGYNEQFF. CDR3 DNA: TGTGCCAGCAGCGCAGGGGGCGCGGGATACAATGAGCAGTTCTTC.

This chain joins TRBV10-3 and TRBJ1-2; D not resolved. The CDR3 spans 13 residues. The germline CDR1 and CDR2 sequences are ENHRY and SYGVKD. Trimming pared 0 bases from V and 8 bases from J, leaving 10 bases between. The CDR3 coding sequence is TGTGCCATCAGTGAGTCAAGTCCCGGAGGCTACACCTTC. It is translated as CAISESSPGGYTF.

The J gene is TRBJ1-2, the V gene TRBV7-9; D unresolved. Germline V gene lookup returns CDR1 SEHNR and CDR2 FQNEAQ (reference sequence). CDR3 length equals 12 residues. V gave up 1 base and J gave up 9 bases, with 9 bases separating them. CDR3 coding DNA: TGTGCCAGCAGCTTAGGTCGCGGGAGCTACACCTTC. The encoded protein is CASSLGRGSYTF.

Here the CDR3 reads CAISDGRDSGDTQYF. The CDR3 bases are TGTGCCATCAGTGATGGAAGGGACTCAGGGGATACGCAGTATTTT. V gene TRBV10-3 combines with J gene TRBJ2-3; D may be TRBD2 (6 bases). The CDR3 is made up of 15 amino acids. V lost 3 bases and J 6 bases, leaving 16 bases between the germline ends. The germline gives CDR1 ENHRY, CDR2 SYGVKD.